The clone carrying this T cell receptor beta chain showed up just once. The data were taken from a study of blood T cell repertoires in COVID-19. For the study at large: Samples came from the United States, Italy and Spain, spanning acute and convalescent COVID-19.

Sequenced by immunoSEQ multiplex PCR; TCRdb stores in-frame clones only, minus some. The data contain under 50,000 clones, roughly 85% of them singletons. V was cut by 7 bases and J by 3 bases, with 6 bases left in between. This CDR3 comprises 10 residues. Germline CDR1 is SQVTM and CDR2 is ANQGSEA. Seattle patients were enrolled while actively infected and followed longitudinally. Source material: peripheral blood. The chain recombines TRBV29-1 with TRBJ1-1; D remains ambiguous. The clonotype was recovered from a man between 60 and 75 years old with COVID-19, enrolled during active disease. In DNA form, the CDR3 reads TGCAGCGCTCGGGACACTGAAGCTTTCTTT. Protein: CSARDTEAFF.